A single sample is the source of the 10 T cell receptor beta chains below, sequenced in a study of T cell repertoires in cytomegalovirus infection. Their antigens remain unidentified. One entry per CDR3 protein results from TCRdb running MiXCR on the reads. The sample comprises fewer than 950,000 distinct CDR3 sequences, approximately 32% of which are singletons, and around 12% rests with the top ten. The source was cultured CD8+ T cells from PBMCs, collected from culture after CMV antigen stimulation. These receptors were obtained from a human donor in good health (CMV status not recorded). Some clones in this sample may be carry-over from other donors' samples.

This clonotype has a count of ten or more. The gene calls are TRBV7-2 and TRBJ1-2; 8 positions match TRBD1. This CDR3 contains 17 residues. Germline V gene sequence: CDR1 SGHTA, CDR2 FQGNSA. V lost 1 base to trimming and J lost 6 bases; unmatched junction nucleotides: 13. CDR3 loop: CASSLDRAAGGGDGYTF. The CDR3 nucleotides are TGTGCCAGCAGCTTAGACCGCGCGGCAGGGGGCGGTGATGGCTACACCTTC.

This chain joins TRBV7-6 and TRBJ2-4; the D is unclear. The CDR3 consists of 12 residues. V gave up 1 base and J gave up 9 bases, with 7 bases separating them. CDR1 SGHVS and CDR2 FNYEAQ come from the germline V gene. As DNA, the CDR3 is TGTGCCAGCAGCTTAGATCAGCTCATTCAGTACTTC. Translating gives CASSLDQLIQYF.

This chain connects TRBV25-1 to TRBJ1-3, with D hard to call. The CDR3 covers 16 residues. The germline V and J ends were trimmed by 6 bases and 3 bases, with 18 bases remaining between them. Germline CDR1 MGHDK, CDR2 SYGVNS. The CDR3 coding sequence is TGTGCCAGCAGCCACCCCCTCGGAGTGGATGGAAACACCATATATTTT. Translation gives CASSHPLGVDGNTIYF.

This clonotype was found many times. The chain is built from TRBV7-6 and TRBJ2-1; TRBD2 agrees at 9 bases. Germline V lookup: CDR1 SGHVS, CDR2 FNYEAQ. The CDR3 is 15 amino acids. Trimming took 7 bases from V and 7 from J; bases not matched to a gene: 11. In DNA form, the CDR3 reads TGTGCCAGCACCCCGGGTAGCGGGGGCACGAATGAGCAGTTCTTC. It translates to CASTPGSGGTNEQFF.

The chain has TRBV11-2 and TRBJ1-3, with a possible D match to TRBD1 (6 bases). The CDR3 consists of 17 residues. V lost 7 bases and J 4 bases, leaving 23 bases between the germline ends. Germline V lookup: CDR1 SGHAT, CDR2 FQNNGV. CDR3 nucleotides: TGTGCCAGCACACTGTGGGAAGTGGGGGCTTCGGGAAACACCATATATTTT. This encodes CASTLWEVGASGNTIYF.

This clonotype was seen at least ten times. The chain is built from TRBV7-9 and TRBJ1-2; TRBD1 might be the D (5 bases). Germline assignment: CDR1 SEHNR and CDR2 FQNEAQ (reference sequence). V lost 4 bases and J 3 bases, leaving 15 bases between the germline ends. The CDR3 totals 15 residues. The CDR3 loop reads CASSYSGTSHYGYTF. The CDR3 bases are TGTGCCAGCAGCTACTCCGGGACGTCGCACTATGGCTACACCTTC.

This clonotype was seen ten or more times. The genes are TRBV7-9 and TRBJ2-7, with 7 positions matching TRBD2. This CDR3 region has 13 residues. With V trimmed by 5 bases and J by 0 bases, 1 base remained unmatched. CDR1 SEHNR and CDR2 FQNEAQ come from the germline V gene (reference sequence). The CDR3 DNA is TGTGCCAGCAGCGGGGGGGGCTCCTACGAGCAGTACGTC. Amino acid sequence: CASSGGGSYEQYV.

This chain links TRBV5-5 with TRBJ2-2; D perhaps matches TRBD2 (5 bases). The CDR3 consists of 13 residues. CDR1 SGHKS and CDR2 YYEKEE come from the germline V gene (reference sequence). The V and J ends lost 7 bases and 4 bases respectively, with 11 bases between them. CDR3 amino acids: CASLASGTGELFF. In nucleotides, the CDR3 is TGTGCCAGCCTAGCCTCGGGCACCGGGGAGCTGTTTTTT.

V and J are TRBV9 and TRBJ2-1; 7 nucleotides line up with TRBD1. V gave up 10 bases and J gave up 7 bases; unmatched junction bases: 11. This CDR3 region has 13 residues. CDR1 and CDR2 (germline): SGDLS, YYNGEE. This CDR3 reads CASTGVGGNEQFF. For the CDR3, the DNA is TGTGCCTCCACAGGGGTTGGCGGGAATGAGCAGTTCTTC.

The chain carries TRBV7-9 and TRBJ2-1; possibly TRBD1 or TRBD2 for D (5 bases each). The germline V gene encodes CDR1 SEHNR and CDR2 FQNEAQ (reference sequence). The CDR3 contains 13 residues. With 8 bases removed from V and 1 base from J, the gap between germline ends came to 9 bases. The CDR3 loop reads CASGGPSYNEQFF. The CDR3 DNA reads as TGTGCCAGCGGGGGACCGTCCTACAATGAGCAGTTCTTC.